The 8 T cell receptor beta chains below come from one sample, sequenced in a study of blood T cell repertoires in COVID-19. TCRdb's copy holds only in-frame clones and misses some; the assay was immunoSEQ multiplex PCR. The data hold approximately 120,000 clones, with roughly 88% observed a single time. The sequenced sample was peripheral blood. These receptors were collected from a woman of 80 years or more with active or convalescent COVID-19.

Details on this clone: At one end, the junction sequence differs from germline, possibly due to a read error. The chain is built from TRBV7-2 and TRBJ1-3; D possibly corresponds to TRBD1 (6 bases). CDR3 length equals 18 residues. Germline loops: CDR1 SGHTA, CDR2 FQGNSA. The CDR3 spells CASSLAPRRGAAGNTIYF. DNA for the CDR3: TGTGCCAGCAGCCTAGCCCCCCGGCGGGGGGCGGCTGGAAACACCATATATTTT.

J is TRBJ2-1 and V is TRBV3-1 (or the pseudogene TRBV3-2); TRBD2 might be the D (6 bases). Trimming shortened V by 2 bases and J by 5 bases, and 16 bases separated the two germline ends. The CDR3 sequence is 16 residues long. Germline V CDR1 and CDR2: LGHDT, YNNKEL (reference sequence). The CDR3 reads CASSQLVAGKNNEQFF. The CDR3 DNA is TGTGCCAGCAGCCAACTAGTTGCGGGAAAAAACAATGAGCAGTTCTTC.

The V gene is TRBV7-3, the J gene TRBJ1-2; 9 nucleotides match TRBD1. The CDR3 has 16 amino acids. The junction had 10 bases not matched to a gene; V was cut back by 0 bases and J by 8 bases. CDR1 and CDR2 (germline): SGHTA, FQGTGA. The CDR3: CASSLTPPQGAGGYTF. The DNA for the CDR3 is TGTGCCAGCAGCTTAACCCCCCCACAGGGGGCGGGCGGCTACACCTTC.

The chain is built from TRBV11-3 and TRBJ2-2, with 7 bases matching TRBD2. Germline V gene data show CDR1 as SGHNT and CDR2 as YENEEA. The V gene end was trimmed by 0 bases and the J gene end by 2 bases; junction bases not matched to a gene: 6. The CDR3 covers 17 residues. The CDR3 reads CASSLDLGGSNTGELFF. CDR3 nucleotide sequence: TGTGCCAGCAGCTTAGATCTCGGCGGGAGTAACACCGGGGAGCTGTTTTTT.

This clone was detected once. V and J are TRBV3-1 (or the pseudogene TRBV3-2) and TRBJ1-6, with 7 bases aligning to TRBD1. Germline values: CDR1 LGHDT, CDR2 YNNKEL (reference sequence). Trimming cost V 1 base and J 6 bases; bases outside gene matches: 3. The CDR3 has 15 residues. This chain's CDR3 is CASSQGSGGNSPLHF. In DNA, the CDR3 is TGTGCCAGCAGCCAAGGGTCAGGGGGTAATTCACCCCTCCACTTT.

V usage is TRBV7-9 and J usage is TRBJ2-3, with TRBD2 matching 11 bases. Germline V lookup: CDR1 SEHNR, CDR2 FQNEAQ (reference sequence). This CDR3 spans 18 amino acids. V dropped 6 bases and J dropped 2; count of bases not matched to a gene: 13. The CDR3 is CASRSSGTSGPNTDTQYF. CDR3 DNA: TGTGCCAGCAGGAGTTCCGGGACTAGCGGACCAAACACAGATACGCAGTATTTT.

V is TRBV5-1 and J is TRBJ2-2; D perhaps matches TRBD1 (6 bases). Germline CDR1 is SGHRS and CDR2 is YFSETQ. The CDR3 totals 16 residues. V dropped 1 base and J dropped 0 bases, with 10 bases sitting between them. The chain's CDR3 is CASSLTGHANTGELFF. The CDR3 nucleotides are TGCGCCAGCAGCTTGACGGGACACGCGAACACCGGGGAGCTGTTTTTT.

The CDR3 here is CASSELAQETQYF. CDR3 DNA: TGTGCCAGTAGCGAGCTAGCCCAAGAGACCCAGTACTTC. The chain combines TRBV19 with TRBJ2-5, with D possibly TRBD2 on 5 matching bases. Trimming left V 6 bases short and J 1 base short, with 9 bases between. This CDR3 has 13 residues. CDR1 LNHDA and CDR2 SQIVND come from the germline V gene (reference sequence).